These 25 T cell receptor beta chains came from one sample sequenced in a study of vaccination and CD4 T cells after COVID-19. CD4+ T cells that had been cultured provided DNA sequenced with the Oncomine TCR Beta short-read assay. TCRdb reprocessed the PCR reads with MiXCR, giving one entry per CDR3 protein. The sample includes about 18,000 distinct CDR3 sequences, more than 50% of them seen just once. Which antigens these TCRs recognize remains unknown. Stated treatment: roughly 10-day PBMC culture with coronavirus spike peptide pools or control peptides (ViraFEST assay). The input for sequencing was CD4+ T cells from blood, cultured in vitro, taken before SARS-CoV-2 vaccination. The origin of the receptors is a human donor who had recovered from COVID-19.

This rearrangement joins TRBV12-3 or TRBV12-4 to TRBJ1-2, with D perhaps TRBD1 (5 bases). CDR3 length equals 15 residues. Between the trimmed V and J ends, which lost 5 bases and 4 bases, there was a span of 17 bases. The CDR3 spells CASSTDGGRAYGYTF. In DNA, the CDR3 is TGTGCCAGCAGTACGGATGGGGGGAGGGCCTATGGCTACACCTTC.

V and J are TRBV20-1 and TRBJ2-3; a possible D gene is TRBD2 (6 bases). The germline gives CDR1 DFQATT, CDR2 SNEGSKA (reference sequence). Trimming pared 3 bases from V and 0 bases from J, leaving 19 bases between. This CDR3 spans 17 amino acids. In DNA, the CDR3 is TGCAGTGCTAGTGGCCAGGGAATCCGGGGGAGCACAGATACGCAGTATTTT. Its protein product is CSASGQGIRGSTDTQYF.

The chain is built from TRBV10-3 and TRBJ1-2, with unresolved D. The germline CDR1 and CDR2 sequences are ENHRY and SYGVKD. The CDR3 extends over 15 amino acids. Trimming cost V 0 bases and J 0 bases, with 8 bases left between them. CDR3 bases: TGTGCCATCAGTGAGTCGAGTACAGCTAACTATGGCTACACCTTC. Its protein product is CAISESSTANYGYTF.

The chain joins TRBV28 to TRBJ1-1; no clear D gene. V was shortened by 10 bases and J by 4 bases, with 10 bases between the two germline ends. This CDR3 comprises 11 residues. Germline V gives CDR1 MDHEN, CDR2 SYDVKM. The CDR3 spells CATSRGTEAFF. DNA of the CDR3: TGTGCCACCTCTCGCGGCACTGAAGCTTTCTTT.

This clonotype was found once. CDR3 coding DNA: TGCAGCGTTGGTAGGGGGGAAGGACAGCCCCAGCATTTT. Translation gives CSVGRGEGQPQHF. The rearrangement uses TRBV29-1 and TRBJ1-5, with a weak D call TRBD1 (6 bases). Germline-derived CDR1 and CDR2 are SQVTM and ANQGSEA. CDR3 length equals 13 residues. The germline V and J ends were trimmed by 4 bases and 7 bases, with 14 bases remaining between them.

The chain employs TRBV25-1 and TRBJ1-1; D remains unclear. Per germline, CDR1 MGHDK and CDR2 SYGVNS. CDR3 size: 14 residues. The V and J ends lost 6 bases and 0 bases respectively, with 11 bases between them. DNA for the CDR3: TGTGCCAGCAGGCCGAGGCAAATGAACACTGAAGCTTTCTTT. Its translation: CASRPRQMNTEAFF. Full variable domain (missing parts from reference TRBV25-1 and TRBJ1-1): EADIYQTPRYLVIGTGKKITLECSQTMGHDKMYWYQQDPGMELHLIHYSYGVNSTEKGDLSSESTVSRIRTEHFPLTLESARPSHTSQYLCASRPRQMNTEAFFGQGTRLTVV.

V is TRBV25-1 and J is TRBJ1-2, with no clear D. This CDR3 has 11 residues. Trimming cost V 1 base and J 8 bases, with 5 bases left between them. CDR1 and CDR2 from the germline V gene are MGHDK and SYGVNS. CDR3 bases: TGTGCCAGCAGTGAATCGCGCGGCTACACCTTC. Translating gives CASSESRGYTF.

This clonotype was picked up a small number of times. The chain couples TRBV6-2 or TRBV6-3 to TRBJ2-5; D gene ambiguous. V lost 2 bases and J lost 1, with 14 bases in between. CDR3 size: 16 residues. CDR1 and CDR2 from the germline V gene are MNHEY and SVGEGT. The CDR3 reads CASSYPSDWAQETQYF. DNA of the CDR3: TGTGCCAGCAGTTACCCTTCTGACTGGGCCCAAGAGACCCAGTACTTC.

This chain links TRBV5-4 with TRBJ2-5; D may be TRBD1 (6 bases). The V and J ends lost 5 bases and 2 bases respectively, with 13 bases between them. The CDR3 has 14 residues. Germline lookup yields CDR1 SGHNT and CDR2 YYREEE (reference sequence). In nucleotides, the CDR3 is TGTGCCAGCAGTTCCCGACAGGCACAAGAGACCCAGTACTTC. This encodes CASSSRQAQETQYF.

The chain uses TRBV18 and TRBJ2-7, with D hard to call. This CDR3 spans 15 amino acids. Trimming took 2 bases from V and 0 from J, leaving 11 bases between them. The germline V gene has CDR1 KGHSH and CDR2 LQKENI. As DNA, the CDR3 is TGTGCCAGCTCACCAACAACTTCCAGCTCCTACGAGCAGTACTTC. Translation: CASSPTTSSSYEQYF.

The gene calls are TRBV9 and TRBJ2-5; tentative D call: TRBD2 (6 bases). The CDR3 loop spans 17 amino acids. The V gene lost 4 bases and the J gene lost 5 bases, with 24 bases spanning the gap. Germline lookup yields CDR1 SGDLS and CDR2 YYNGEE. CDR3 nucleotides: TGTGCCAGCAGCTCCCGTGGCGGGACTCCACTCCAGGAGACCCAGTACTTC. It specifies CASSSRGGTPLQETQYF.

The CDR3: CASSLVGIGGRAGYEQYF. In DNA form, the CDR3 reads TGTGCCAGCAGCCTGGTAGGAATCGGCGGGAGGGCCGGTTACGAGCAGTACTTC. The chain has TRBV7-9 and TRBJ2-7, with 9 bases aligning to TRBD2. The V gene's germline CDR1 is SEHNR and CDR2 FQNEAQ (reference sequence). The CDR3 totals 18 residues. Trimming at V came to 5 bases and at J to 4 bases, leaving 18 bases not matched to a gene.

The chain combines TRBV6-1 with TRBJ1-2; D remains ambiguous. Per the germline V gene, CDR1 is MNHNS and CDR2 is SASEGT. Deletions cut 6 bases from V and 2 bases from J, with 13 bases between. This CDR3 has 14 residues. The CDR3 sequence: CASRRAEFNYGYTF. The DNA for the CDR3 is TGTGCCAGCAGAAGGGCCGAATTCAACTATGGCTACACCTTC.

V gene TRBV7-3 combines with J gene TRBJ2-3, with D perhaps matching TRBD2 (5 bases). Trimming left V 3 bases short and J 1 base short, with 5 bases between. The V gene's germline CDR1 is SGHTA and CDR2 FQGTGA. The CDR3 is 13 amino acids. The CDR3 loop reads CASSFGGTDTQYF. For the CDR3, the DNA is TGTGCCAGCAGCTTCGGGGGCACAGATACGCAGTATTTT.

V gene TRBV6-1 combines with J gene TRBJ1-2; TRBD1 matches at 8 bases. After removal of 6 bases from V and 0 bases from J, the junction contained 18 bases not matched to a gene. Per the germline V gene, CDR1 is MNHNS and CDR2 is SASEGT. The CDR3 is 19 residues long. CDR3 bases: TGTGCCAGCAGAACGGGGGACATCGGACAGGGAACGGCTAACTATGGCTACACCTTC. It codes for CASRTGDIGQGTANYGYTF.

This chain uses TRBV6-2 or TRBV6-3 with TRBJ1-5; D is perhaps TRBD1 (5 bases). There are 15 residues in the CDR3. Germline V gives CDR1 MNHEY, CDR2 SVGEGT. The V end was cut by 5 bases, the J end by 1 base, with 12 bases between. The CDR3 spells CASSPPGPSNQPQHF. DNA for the CDR3: TGTGCCAGCAGTCCCCCGGGACCGAGCAATCAGCCCCAGCATTTT.

V usage is TRBV7-6 and J usage is TRBJ2-1; D gene ambiguous. V lost 1 base and J lost 4, with 8 bases in between. The CDR3 consists of 14 residues. Germline V gives CDR1 SGHVS, CDR2 FNYEAQ. Here the CDR3 DNA reads TGTGCCAGCAGCTTAGGAAACAGTTACAATGAGCAGTTCTTC. This sequence encodes CASSLGNSYNEQFF.

The V call is TRBV15, the J call TRBJ2-2, with 7 nucleotides matching TRBD1. J gave up 3 bases and V 3 bases, and 4 bases lay outside the gene matches. The CDR3 is made up of 15 amino acids. Germline CDR1 reads LNHNV; CDR2 reads YYDKDF (reference sequence). CDR3 sequence (DNA): TGTGCCACCAGCAGGCGTCAGGGGGACACCGGGGAGCTGTTTTTT. Amino acid sequence: CATSRRQGDTGELFF.

This clonotype was found a few times. V usage is TRBV7-2 and J usage is TRBJ1-1; the D gene is possibly TRBD1 (6 bases). Germline V gives CDR1 SGHTA, CDR2 FQGNSA. Trimming removed 5 bases at V and 13 bases at J, with 20 bases between. CDR3 size: 13 residues. CDR3 loop: CASSPYRDTGVFF. In DNA form, the CDR3 reads TGTGCCAGCAGCCCATACCGGGACACTGGAGTTTTCTTT.

This clonotype was seen more than once but under ten times. The genes are TRBV24-1 and TRBJ2-7, with 10 bases fitting TRBD1. Germline CDR1 reads KGHDR; CDR2 reads SFDVKD. This CDR3 has 15 residues. The junction had 7 bases not matched to a gene; V was cut back by 4 bases and J by 5 bases. Here the CDR3 DNA reads TGTGCCACCAGTGACCCGGGACAGGGGAACCACGAGCAGTACTTC. Translation: CATSDPGQGNHEQYF.

The chain uses TRBV6-2 or TRBV6-3 and TRBJ2-7, with TRBD2 identical over 10 bases. J lost 0 bases, V lost 8 bases, and 10 bases had no gene match. Germline values: CDR1 MNHEY, CDR2 SVGEGT. This CDR3 contains 16 residues. DNA for the CDR3: TGTGCCAGCGGTAGCGGGGGGCTTCTAGTCTCCTACGAGCAGTACTTC. Translation gives CASGSGGLLVSYEQYF.

The CDR3 loop reads CASSLGVAGNTIYF. The DNA of the CDR3 is TGTGCCAGCAGCTTAGGGGTAGCTGGAAACACCATATATTTT. This sequence joins TRBV7-8 and TRBJ1-3; D call uncertain. CDR3 length equals 14 residues. V was cut by 1 base and J by 2 bases, with 6 bases left in between. Germline V gene lookup returns CDR1 SGHVS and CDR2 FQNEAQ.

The chain recombines TRBV6-2 or TRBV6-3 with TRBJ1-2; maybe TRBD1 (6 bases). Looked up from germline, CDR1 is MNHEY and CDR2 is SVGEGT. The CDR3 runs to 15 residues. Trimming removed 6 bases from V and 2 bases from J, with 16 bases in between. CDR3 residues: CASSLHGQSNYGYTF. The CDR3 region has the DNA TGTGCCAGCAGCCTCCATGGACAGAGCAACTATGGCTACACCTTC.

The CDR3 loop is CSARDPRRDGGGYTF. CDR3 bases: TGCAGTGCTAGAGATCCCCGCCGGGACGGTGGTGGCTACACCTTC. This chain connects TRBV20-1 to TRBJ1-2; D perhaps matches TRBD1 (5 bases). The CDR3 covers 15 residues. The V end lost 0 bases, the J end lost 7 bases, and 18 bases lay between the germline ends. Germline assignment: CDR1 DFQATT and CDR2 SNEGSKA (reference sequence).

This clonotype was seen a handful of times. The chain recombines TRBV7-3 with TRBJ2-7, with D tentatively TRBD1 or TRBD2 (6 bases each). CDR3 length: 15 amino acids. Looked up from germline, CDR1 is SGHTA and CDR2 is FQGTGA. V lost 6 bases and J 6 bases, leaving 21 bases between the germline ends. The CDR3 coding sequence is TGTGCCAGCAGAAGGATAAGAGACAGGAGGGGCGAGCAGTACTTC. It translates to CASRRIRDRRGEQYF.